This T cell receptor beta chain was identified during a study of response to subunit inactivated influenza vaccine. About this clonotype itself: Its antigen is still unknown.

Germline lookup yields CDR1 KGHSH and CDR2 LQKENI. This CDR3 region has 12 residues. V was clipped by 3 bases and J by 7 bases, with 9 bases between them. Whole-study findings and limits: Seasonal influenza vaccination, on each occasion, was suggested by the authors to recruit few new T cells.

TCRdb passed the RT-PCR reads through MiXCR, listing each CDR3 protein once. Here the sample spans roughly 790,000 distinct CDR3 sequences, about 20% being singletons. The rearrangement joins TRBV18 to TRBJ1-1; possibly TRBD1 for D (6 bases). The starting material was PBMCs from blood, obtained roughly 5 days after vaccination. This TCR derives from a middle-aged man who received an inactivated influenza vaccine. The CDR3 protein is CASSPGHREAFF. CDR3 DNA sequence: TGTGCCAGCTCACCGGGACACCGTGAAGCTTTCTTT.